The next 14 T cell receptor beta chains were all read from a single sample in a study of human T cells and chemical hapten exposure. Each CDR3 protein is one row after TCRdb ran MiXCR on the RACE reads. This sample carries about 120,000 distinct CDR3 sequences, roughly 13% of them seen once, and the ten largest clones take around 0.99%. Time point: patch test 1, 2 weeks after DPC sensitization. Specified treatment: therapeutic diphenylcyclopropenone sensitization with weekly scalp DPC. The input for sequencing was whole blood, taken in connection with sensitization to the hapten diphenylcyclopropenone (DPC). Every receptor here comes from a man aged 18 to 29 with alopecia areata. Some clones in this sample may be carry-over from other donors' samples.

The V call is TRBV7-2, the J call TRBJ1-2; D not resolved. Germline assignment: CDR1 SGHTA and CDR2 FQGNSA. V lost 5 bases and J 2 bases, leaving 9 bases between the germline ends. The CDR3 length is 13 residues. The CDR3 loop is CASSGRRNYGYTF. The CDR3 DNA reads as TGTGCCAGCAGCGGGCGGCGCAACTATGGCTACACCTTC.

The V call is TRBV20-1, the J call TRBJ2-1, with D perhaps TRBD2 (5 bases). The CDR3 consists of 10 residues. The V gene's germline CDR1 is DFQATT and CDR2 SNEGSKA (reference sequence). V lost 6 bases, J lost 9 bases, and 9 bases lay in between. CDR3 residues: CSAGAREQFF. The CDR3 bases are TGCAGTGCGGGAGCCCGTGAGCAGTTCTTC.

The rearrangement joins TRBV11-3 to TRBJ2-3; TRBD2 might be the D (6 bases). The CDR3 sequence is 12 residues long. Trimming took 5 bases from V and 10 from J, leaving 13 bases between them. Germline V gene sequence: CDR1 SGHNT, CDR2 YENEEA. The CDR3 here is CASSPLGGPQYF. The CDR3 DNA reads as TGTGCCAGCAGCCCACTGGGGGGTCCGCAGTATTTT.

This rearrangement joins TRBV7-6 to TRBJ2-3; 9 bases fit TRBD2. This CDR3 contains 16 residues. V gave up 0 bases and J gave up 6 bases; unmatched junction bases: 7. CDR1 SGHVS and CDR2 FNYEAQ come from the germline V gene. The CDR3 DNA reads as TGTGCCAGCAGCTTAGCGCCGGGCGGGGGGGCTGATACGCAGTATTTT. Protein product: CASSLAPGGGADTQYF.

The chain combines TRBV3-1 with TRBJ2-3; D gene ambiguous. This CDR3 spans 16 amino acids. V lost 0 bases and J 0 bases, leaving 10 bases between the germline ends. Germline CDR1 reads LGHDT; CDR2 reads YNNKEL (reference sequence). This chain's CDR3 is CASSQDSQESTDTQYF. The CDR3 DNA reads TGTGCCAGCAGCCAAGATTCCCAGGAAAGCACAGATACGCAGTATTTT.

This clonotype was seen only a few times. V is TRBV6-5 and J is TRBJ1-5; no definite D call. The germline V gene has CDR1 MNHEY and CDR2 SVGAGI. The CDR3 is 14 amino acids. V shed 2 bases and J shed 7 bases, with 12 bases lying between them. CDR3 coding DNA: TGTGCCAGCAGTTACGGGCAGGCGGAACAGCCCCAGCATTTT. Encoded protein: CASSYGQAEQPQHF.

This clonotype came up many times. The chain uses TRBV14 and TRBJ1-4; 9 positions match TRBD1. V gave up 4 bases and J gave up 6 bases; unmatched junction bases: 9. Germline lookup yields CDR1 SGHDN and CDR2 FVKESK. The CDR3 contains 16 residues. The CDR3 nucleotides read TGTGCCAGCAGCCGAGGACCGGGACAGGGTTATGAAAAACTGTTTTTT. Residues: CASSRGPGQGYEKLFF.

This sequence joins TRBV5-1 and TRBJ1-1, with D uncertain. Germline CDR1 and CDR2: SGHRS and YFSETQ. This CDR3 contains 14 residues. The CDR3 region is CVSSRQGANTEAFF. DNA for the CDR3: TGCGTCAGTAGCAGGCAAGGAGCCAACACTGAAGCTTTCTTT. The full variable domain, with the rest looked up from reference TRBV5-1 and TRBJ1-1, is KAGVTQTPRYLIKTRGQQVTLSCSPISGHRSVSWYQQTPGQGLQFLFEYFSETQRNKGNFPGRFSGRQFSNSRSEMNVSTLELGDSALYLCVSSRQGANTEAFFGQGTRLTVV.

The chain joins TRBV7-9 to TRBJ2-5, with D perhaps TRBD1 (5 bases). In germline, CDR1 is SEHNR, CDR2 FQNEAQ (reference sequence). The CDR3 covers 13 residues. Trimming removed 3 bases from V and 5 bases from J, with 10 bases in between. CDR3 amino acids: CASSFHTGETQYF. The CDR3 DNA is TGTGCCAGCAGCTTCCACACAGGCGAGACCCAGTACTTC. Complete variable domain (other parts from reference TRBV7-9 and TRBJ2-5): DTGVSQNPRHKITKRGQNVTFRCDPISEHNRLYWYRQTLGQGPEFLTYFQNEAQLEKSRLLSDRFSAERPKGSFSTLEIQRTEQGDSAMYLCASSFHTGETQYFGPGTRLLVL.

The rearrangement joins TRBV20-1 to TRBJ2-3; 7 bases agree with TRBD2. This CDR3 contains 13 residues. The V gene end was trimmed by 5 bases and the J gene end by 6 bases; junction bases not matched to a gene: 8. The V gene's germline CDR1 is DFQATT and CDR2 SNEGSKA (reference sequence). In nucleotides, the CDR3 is TGCAGTGCTCCAGCGGGGCCGTCGGATACGCAGTATTTT. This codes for CSAPAGPSDTQYF.

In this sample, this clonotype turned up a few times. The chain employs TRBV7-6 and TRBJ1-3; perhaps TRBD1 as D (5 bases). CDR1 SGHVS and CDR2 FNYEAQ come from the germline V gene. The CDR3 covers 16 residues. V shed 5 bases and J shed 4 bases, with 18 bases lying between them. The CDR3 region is CASSPPGQGGGNTIYF. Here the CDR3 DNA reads TGTGCCAGCAGCCCACCGGGTCAGGGAGGCGGAAACACCATATATTTT.

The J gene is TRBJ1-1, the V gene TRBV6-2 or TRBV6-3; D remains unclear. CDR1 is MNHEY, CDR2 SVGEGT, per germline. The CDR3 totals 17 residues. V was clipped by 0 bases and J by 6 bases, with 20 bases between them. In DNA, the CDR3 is TGTGCCAGCAGTTACTCGCCGGGCCCCCTGACACCTTCTGAAGCTTTCTTT. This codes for CASSYSPGPLTPSEAFF.

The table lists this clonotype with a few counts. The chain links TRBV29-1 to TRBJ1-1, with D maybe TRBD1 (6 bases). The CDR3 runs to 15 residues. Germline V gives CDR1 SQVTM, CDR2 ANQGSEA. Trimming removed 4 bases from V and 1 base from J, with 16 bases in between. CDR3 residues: CSVVAWGRGNTEAFF. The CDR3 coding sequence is TGCAGCGTTGTAGCGTGGGGGCGCGGGAACACTGAAGCTTTCTTT. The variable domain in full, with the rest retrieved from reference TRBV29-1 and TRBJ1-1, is SAVISQKPSRDICQRGTSLTIQCQVDSQVTMMFWYRQQPGQSLTLIATANQGSEATYESGFVIDKFPISRPNLTFSTLTVSNMSPEDSSIYLCSVVAWGRGNTEAFFGQGTRLTVV.

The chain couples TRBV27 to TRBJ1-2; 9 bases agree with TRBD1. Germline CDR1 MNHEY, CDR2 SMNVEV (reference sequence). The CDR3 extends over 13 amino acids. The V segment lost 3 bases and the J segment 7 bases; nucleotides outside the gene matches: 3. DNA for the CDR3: TGTGCCAGCAGTTTGGAGGGACAGGGTGGCTACACCTTC. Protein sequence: CASSLEGQGGYTF.